This T cell receptor (beta chain) was found in a study of blood T cell repertoires in COVID-19. TCRdb keeps only in-frame clones here, not all; method: immunoSEQ multiplex PCR. The sample carries just under 100,000 clones, 85% to 90% recorded once. Sequencing used peripheral blood. This receptor was taken from a woman aged 55-70 years in a cohort sampled during active or convalescent COVID-19.

CDR3 in DNA: TGTGCCAGCAGCTCAAAAGTACAGGGGGAAGCTAACTATGGCTACACCTTC. It is translated as CASSSKVQGEANYGYTF. J is TRBJ1-2 and V is TRBV13; 8 bases align to TRBD1. The CDR3 runs to 17 residues. Per the germline V gene, CDR1 is PRHDT and CDR2 is FYEKMQ (reference sequence). The J segment lost 0 bases and the V segment lost 4 bases, leaving 10 bases of the junction unmatched.